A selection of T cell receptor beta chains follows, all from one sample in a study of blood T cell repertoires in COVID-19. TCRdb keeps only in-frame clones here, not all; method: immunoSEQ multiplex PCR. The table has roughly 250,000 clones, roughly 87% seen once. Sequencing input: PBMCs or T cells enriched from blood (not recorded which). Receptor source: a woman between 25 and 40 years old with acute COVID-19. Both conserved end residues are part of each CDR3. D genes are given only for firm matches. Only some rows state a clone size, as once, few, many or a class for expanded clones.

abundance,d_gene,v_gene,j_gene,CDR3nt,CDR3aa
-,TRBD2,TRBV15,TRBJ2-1,TGTGCCACCAGCAATCGACTAGCGGGCTACAATGAGCAGTTCTTC,CATSNRLAGYNEQFF
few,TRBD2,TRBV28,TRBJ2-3,TGTGCCAGCAGTTTACTTAGAATGGGAGGGGATACGCAGTATTTT,CASSLLRMGGDTQYF
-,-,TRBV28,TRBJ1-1,TGTGCCAGCAGTCCCCTAGGGACTTATACCACTGAAGCTTTCTTT,CASSPLGTYTTEAFF
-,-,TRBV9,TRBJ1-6,TGTGCCAGCAGCCCCGGGGGGGATCTGGCTAGAGCTCTAAATTCACCCCTCCACTTT,CASSPGGDLARALNSPLHF
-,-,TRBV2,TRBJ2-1,TGTGCCAGCAGTGGAACGGGGTTCTCCTACAATGAGCAGTTCTTC,CASSGTGFSYNEQFF
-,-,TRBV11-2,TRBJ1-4,TGTGCCAGCAGCTTACGGCTAGATAATGAAAAACTGTTTTTT,CASSLRLDNEKLFF
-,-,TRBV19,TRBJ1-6,TGTGCCAGTAGTATCGAGGGAACAACGAGCTCCTATAATTCACCCCTCCACTTT,CASSIEGTTSSYNSPLHF
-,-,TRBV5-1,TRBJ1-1,TGCGCCAGCAGCGCCTCAACAGGGAACACTGAAGCTTTCTTT,CASSASTGNTEAFF
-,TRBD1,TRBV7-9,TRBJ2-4,TGTGCCAGCGGGCCGACAGGGGTGGAGTTAGCCAAAAACATTCAGTACTTC,CASGPTGVELAKNIQYF
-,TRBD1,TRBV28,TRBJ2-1,TGTGCCAGCACCCTTCCAGGGGGTAGTGACTACAATGAGCAGTTCTTC,CASTLPGGSDYNEQFF
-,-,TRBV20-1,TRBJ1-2,TGCAGTGCTTATGGGGGGGATGGCTACACCTTC,CSAYGGDGYTF
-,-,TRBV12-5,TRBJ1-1,TGTGCTAGTGGTCCTCTTCGGAGGACTGAAGCTTTCTTT,CASGPLRRTEAFF
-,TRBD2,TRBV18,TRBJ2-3,TGTGCCAGCTCACCATACGCGGGAGTGAACACAGATACGCAGTATTTT,CASSPYAGVNTDTQYF
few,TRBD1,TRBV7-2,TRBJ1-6,TGTGCCAGCAGCATCGGACAGGGGGCCTCCCTCCACTTT,CASSIGQGASLHF
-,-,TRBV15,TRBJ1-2,TGTGCCACCAGCAGAGAGCAGGTTACGGGCTACACCTTC,CATSREQVTGYTF
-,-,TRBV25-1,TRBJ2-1,TGTGCCAGCAGTGAAGGTTGGGGGGGCGGGTTCTTC,CASSEGWGGGFF
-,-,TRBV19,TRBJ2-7,TGTGCCAGTAGTATAGCTGGTCAGGGGTACGAGCAGTACTTC,CASSIAGQGYEQYF
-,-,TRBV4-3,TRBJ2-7,TGCGCCAGCAGCCAAGTTTCGGCCGGGGTGGAAGCCTACGAGCAGTACTTC,CASSQVSAGVEAYEQYF
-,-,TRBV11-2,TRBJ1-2,TGTGCCAGCAGCGCCGGACAGAACTATGGCTACACCTTC,CASSAGQNYGYTF
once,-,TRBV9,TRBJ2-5,TGTGCCAGCAGCGTAGCAGTTGGCAGCCAAGAGACCCAGTACTTC,CASSVAVGSQETQYF
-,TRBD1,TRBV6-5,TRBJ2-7,TGTGCCAGCCACCGACAGGGCGCTTCCTACGAGCAGTACTTC,CASHRQGASYEQYF
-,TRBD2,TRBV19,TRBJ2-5,TGTGCCAGTAGTCCGAGGTGGGGGGGCCAAGAGACCCAGTACTTC,CASSPRWGGQETQYF
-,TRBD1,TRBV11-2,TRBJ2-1,TGTGCCAGCAGCTTAGAGGTACAGGGGTACAATGAGCAGTTCTTC,CASSLEVQGYNEQFF
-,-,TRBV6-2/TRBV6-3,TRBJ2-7,TGTGCCAGCAGCACCATCGGACAGCGATCCTACGAGCAGTACTTC,CASSTIGQRSYEQYF
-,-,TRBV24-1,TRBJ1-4,TGTGCCACCAGTGCGGGAGGTGAAAAACTGTTTTTT,CATSAGGEKLFF
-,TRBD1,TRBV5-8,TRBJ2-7,TGTGCCAGCAGCCTCCGGGACAGGGCCTACGAGCAGTACTTC,CASSLRDRAYEQYF
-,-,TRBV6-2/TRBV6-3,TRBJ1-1,TGTGCCAGCAGTTACCCTATAGAGAACACTGAAGCTTTCTTT,CASSYPIENTEAFF
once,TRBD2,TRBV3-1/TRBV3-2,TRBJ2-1,TGTGCCAGCAGCCAGGGAACTAGCGGTTCCTACAATGAGCAGTTCTTC,CASSQGTSGSYNEQFF
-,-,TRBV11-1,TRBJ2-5,TGTGCCAGCAGCCGGGGACTTCAAGAGACCCAGTACTTC,CASSRGLQETQYF
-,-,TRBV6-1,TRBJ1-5,TGTGCCAGCAGCGAAAAAGCAGGGAGGCGGTTTCAGCCCCAGCATTTT,CASSEKAGRRFQPQHF
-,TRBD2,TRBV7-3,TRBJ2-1,TGTGCCAGTAGTCCTAGCGGGAGGGCTGGTGAGCAGTTCTTC,CASSPSGRAGEQFF
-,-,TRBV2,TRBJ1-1,TGTGCCAGCAGCGAAGACAGGAACACTGAAGCTTTCTTT,CASSEDRNTEAFF